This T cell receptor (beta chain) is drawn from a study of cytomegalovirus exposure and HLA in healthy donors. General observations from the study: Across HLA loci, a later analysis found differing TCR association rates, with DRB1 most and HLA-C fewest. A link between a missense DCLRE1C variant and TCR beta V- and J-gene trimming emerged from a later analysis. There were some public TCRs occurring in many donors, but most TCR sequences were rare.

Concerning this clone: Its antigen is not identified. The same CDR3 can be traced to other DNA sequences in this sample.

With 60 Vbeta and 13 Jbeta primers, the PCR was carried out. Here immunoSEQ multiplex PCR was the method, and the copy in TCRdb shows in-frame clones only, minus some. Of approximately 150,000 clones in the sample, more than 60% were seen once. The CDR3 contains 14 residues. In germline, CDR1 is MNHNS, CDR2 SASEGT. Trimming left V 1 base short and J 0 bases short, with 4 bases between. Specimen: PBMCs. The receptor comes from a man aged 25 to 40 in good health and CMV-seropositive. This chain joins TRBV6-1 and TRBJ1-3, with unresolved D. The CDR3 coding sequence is TGTGCCAGCAGTGAAGGCAGCTCTGGAAACACCATATATTTT. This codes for CASSEGSSGNTIYF.